Below are 25 T cell receptor beta chains sequenced from a single sample in a study of glioma-infiltrating T cells after dendritic cell vaccination. Libraries were prepared by immunoSEQ multiplex PCR; TCRdb keeps only in-frame clonotypes and omits some of them. This sample has fewer than 45,000 clones, with roughly four fifths found just once. The source was blood, collected before dendritic cell vaccination. The receptors stem from a human donor with glioblastoma.

Regarding this clone: Its ends do not fully match the called genes, so a read error is possible. Other DNA sequences within the sample encode an identical CDR3. The chain recombines TRBV19 with TRBJ1-6; no firm D call. The V gene's germline CDR1 is LNHDA and CDR2 SQIVND (reference sequence). This CDR3 has 12 residues. CDR3 sequence: CASSTINSPLHF. CDR3 DNA: TGTGCCAGTAGTACTATCAATTCCCCCCTCCACTTT. The whole variable domain, remainder taken from reference TRBV19 and TRBJ1-6, is DGGITQSPKYLFRKEGQNVTLSCEQNLNHDAMYWYRQDPGQGLRLIYYSQIVNDFQKGDIAEGYSVSREKKESFPLTVTSAQKNPTAFYLCASSTINSPLHFGNGTRLTVT.

This chain uses TRBV4-2 with TRBJ2-2; the D gene is possibly TRBD2 (7 bases). The CDR3 has 19 residues. Germline V gene sequence: CDR1 LGHNA, CDR2 YNFKEQ. The germline V and J ends were trimmed by 5 bases and 0 bases, with 22 bases remaining between them. In DNA, the CDR3 is TGTGCCAGCAGCGCTAGAGGATTCGGGGGGCTGTCGAACACCGGGGAGCTGTTTTTT. The encoded protein is CASSARGFGGLSNTGELFF.

This chain joins TRBV28 and TRBJ2-2; D is unresolved. With 2 bases removed from V and 5 bases from J, the gap between germline ends came to 12 bases. Germline V CDR1 and CDR2: MDHEN, SYDVKM. CDR3 length equals 15 residues. CDR3 coding DNA: TGTGCCAGCAGTTTAGTACTATTCGGGACCGGGGAGCTGTTTTTT. As protein: CASSLVLFGTGELFF.

The chain carries TRBV5-5 and TRBJ2-7, with 9 bases that match TRBD2. Germline V CDR1 and CDR2: SGHKS, YYEKEE (reference sequence). V gave up 0 bases and J gave up 3 bases; unmatched junction bases: 4. This CDR3 contains 15 residues. CDR3 loop: CASSLVSGGIYEQYF. The CDR3 DNA reads as TGTGCCAGCAGCTTGGTGAGCGGGGGGATCTACGAGCAGTACTTC.

The rearrangement links TRBV7-9 to TRBJ2-7; D might be TRBD2 (5 bases). The V end lost 5 bases, the J end lost 3 bases, and 14 bases lay between the germline ends. The CDR3 has 14 residues. Germline lookup yields CDR1 SEHNR and CDR2 FQNEAQ (reference sequence). DNA of the CDR3: TGTGCCAGCAGCCGGACGTTCGAGGGCTACGAGCAGTACTTC. It yields the protein CASSRTFEGYEQYF.

This clone has just a few counts. Different DNA sequences within this sample yield the same CDR3. J is TRBJ2-7 and V is TRBV5-1, with a possible D match to TRBD1 (6 bases). The CDR3 has 14 amino acids. Looked up from germline, CDR1 is SGHRS and CDR2 is YFSETQ. Trimming removed 2 bases at V and 2 bases at J, with 11 bases between. CDR3 bases: TGCGCCAGCAGCTTAGGACAGCCTCCCTACGAGCAGTACTTC. Its protein is CASSLGQPPYEQYF. Supplemented by reference TRBV5-1 and TRBJ2-7, the full variable domain reads KAGVTQTPRYLIKTRGQQVTLSCSPISGHRSVSWYQQTPGQGLQFLFEYFSETQRNKGNFPGRFSGRQFSNSRSEMNVSTLELGDSALYLCASSLGQPPYEQYFGPGTRLTVT.

The J gene is TRBJ1-2, the V gene TRBV9; D may be TRBD1 (6 bases). From germline, CDR1 is SGDLS and CDR2 YYNGEE. Trimming left V 0 bases short and J 4 bases short, with 19 bases between. This CDR3 spans 17 amino acids. This CDR3 is CASSVEVRDTSPYGYTF. In DNA, the CDR3 is TGTGCCAGCAGCGTAGAAGTAAGGGACACATCCCCCTATGGCTACACCTTC.

V usage is TRBV7-2 and J usage is TRBJ2-7, with D possibly matching TRBD1 (6 bases). Germline CDR1 SGHTA, CDR2 FQGNSA. The germline V and J ends were trimmed by 1 base and 0 bases, with 10 bases remaining between them. The CDR3 length is 15 residues. The CDR3 sequence: CASSLGAGDSYEQYF. CDR3 nucleotide sequence: TGTGCCAGCAGCTTAGGGGCAGGGGACTCCTACGAGCAGTACTTC.

V and J are TRBV14 and TRBJ2-5; 7 positions agree with TRBD2. Germline assignment: CDR1 SGHDN and CDR2 FVKESK. The trim removed 2 bases at V and 9 bases at J, leaving 6 bases unmatched. The CDR3 spans 13 residues. DNA of the CDR3: TGTGCCAGCAGCCAATGGGGGGGAATGGCCCAGTACTTC. This translates into CASSQWGGMAQYF.

This clone was observed once. The gene calls are TRBV5-1 and TRBJ1-3, with 7 bases that match TRBD1. Losses at the gene ends were 0 bases for V and 3 bases for J; bases not matched to a gene: 6. The CDR3 consists of 16 residues. Germline values: CDR1 SGHRS, CDR2 YFSETQ. The CDR3 DNA follows: TGCGCCAGCAGCTTGGGGGACAGTGTGTATGGAAACACCATATATTTT. Its protein is CASSLGDSVYGNTIYF. The full variable domain, with the rest looked up from reference TRBV5-1 and TRBJ1-3, is KAGVTQTPRYLIKTRGQQVTLSCSPISGHRSVSWYQQTPGQGLQFLFEYFSETQRNKGNFPGRFSGRQFSNSRSEMNVSTLELGDSALYLCASSLGDSVYGNTIYFGEGSWLTVV.

The rearrangement uses TRBV7-9 and TRBJ2-1; 7 bases agree with TRBD2. CDR1 and CDR2 (germline): SEHNR, FQNEAQ (reference sequence). The CDR3 spans 15 residues. V shed 3 bases, J shed 2 bases, and the junction held 4 bases outside the gene matches. The CDR3 nucleotides read TGTGCCAGCAGCTTCGAGCGGGGAGCCTACAATGAGCAGTTCTTC. Protein product: CASSFERGAYNEQFF.

The chain carries TRBV4-1 and TRBJ1-2; 10 bases align to TRBD1. Trimming cost V 3 bases and J 4 bases; bases outside gene matches: 5. This CDR3 comprises 15 residues. Germline CDR1 MGHRA, CDR2 YSYEKL. The CDR3 sequence: CASSHGTGAGYGYTF. CDR3 nucleotide sequence: TGCGCCAGCAGCCACGGGACAGGGGCTGGCTATGGCTACACCTTC.

The chain employs TRBV5-1 and TRBJ2-5, with TRBD1 matching 12 bases. The germline V gene encodes CDR1 SGHRS and CDR2 YFSETQ. This CDR3 has 14 residues. Germline trimming cut 4 bases from V and 5 bases from J; bases unmatched to any gene: 3. CDR3 DNA: TGCGCCAGCAGCCAGGGACAGGGGGCCGAGACCCAGTACTTC. Protein product: CASSQGQGAETQYF. The variable domain in full, with the rest retrieved from reference TRBV5-1 and TRBJ2-5, is KAGVTQTPRYLIKTRGQQVTLSCSPISGHRSVSWYQQTPGQGLQFLFEYFSETQRNKGNFPGRFSGRQFSNSRSEMNVSTLELGDSALYLCASSQGQGAETQYFGPGTRLLVL.

The J gene is TRBJ1-2, the V gene TRBV10-2, with a tentative D call TRBD1 (5 bases). Trimming removed 8 bases from V and 7 bases from J, with 11 bases in between. Looked up from germline, CDR1 is WSHSY and CDR2 is SAAADI. There are 11 residues in the CDR3. In nucleotides, the CDR3 is TGCGCCAGCTCCCTGGGGCTTGGCTACACCTTC. Translation: CASSLGLGYTF.

This chain connects TRBV6-5 to TRBJ2-5, with 10 nucleotides matching TRBD1. CDR1 MNHEY and CDR2 SVGAGI come from the germline V gene. V was pared by 6 bases and J by 4 bases, with 8 bases of the junction left unmatched. The CDR3 is 15 residues long. The CDR3 coding sequence is TGTGCCAGCAGCCCTCTTCGGACAGGGGGAGAGACCCAGTACTTC. This translates into CASSPLRTGGETQYF.

This clone has a handful of counts. This chain's CDR3 is CATSRGTAGNTIYF. In nucleotides, the CDR3 is TGTGCCACCAGCAGAGGGACAGCTGGAAACACCATATATTTT. This chain connects TRBV15 to TRBJ1-3; D perhaps matches TRBD1 (6 bases). This CDR3 comprises 14 residues. Germline CDR1 is LNHNV and CDR2 is YYDKDF (reference sequence). Trimming removed 1 base from V and 2 bases from J, with 6 bases in between.

V is TRBV25-1 and J is TRBJ1-6; no clear D. Germline V lookup: CDR1 MGHDK, CDR2 SYGVNS. V was pared by 3 bases and J by 8 bases, with 5 bases between. This CDR3 has 12 residues. CDR3 sequence: CASSDYDSPLHF. In nucleotides, the CDR3 is TGTGCCAGCAGTGATTATGATTCACCCCTCCACTTT.

This clone occurred a few times. This chain connects TRBV7-9 to TRBJ2-3; 8 positions agree with TRBD2. The germline V gene encodes CDR1 SEHNR and CDR2 FQNEAQ (reference sequence). J was trimmed by 2 bases and V by 5 bases; bases with no gene match: 6. This CDR3 contains 15 residues. The CDR3 sequence: CASSPPGGPTDTQYF. The CDR3, as DNA: TGTGCCAGCAGCCCCCCGGGGGGGCCCACAGATACGCAGTATTTT. The full variable domain, in which reference TRBV7-9 and TRBJ2-3 provide the parts outside the CDR3, is DTGVSQNPRHKITKRGQNVTFRCDPISEHNRLYWYRQTLGQGPEFLTYFQNEAQLEKSRLLSDRFSAERPKGSFSTLEIQRTEQGDSAMYLCASSPPGGPTDTQYFGPGTRLTVL.

V and J are TRBV10-1 and TRBJ2-7, with 9 bases fitting TRBD1. The germline V gene has CDR1 WNHNN and CDR2 SYGVQD (reference sequence). V dropped 5 bases and J dropped 6; count of bases not matched to a gene: 5. The CDR3 spans 13 residues. As DNA, the CDR3 is TGCGCCAGCAGTCGACAGGGGGTCTCCGAGCAGTACTTC. Amino acid sequence: CASSRQGVSEQYF.

CDR3 in DNA: TGCGCCAGCAGCACCCTCCGGGGAGATAATGAAAAACTGTTTTTT. Protein sequence: CASSTLRGDNEKLFF. J is TRBJ1-4 and V is TRBV4-3, with D hard to call. Germline CDR1 LGHNA, CDR2 YSLEER. V was trimmed by 5 bases and J by 4 bases, leaving 14 bases between them. CDR3 length: 15 amino acids.

This clone was seen a handful of times. V gene TRBV6-5 combines with J gene TRBJ2-4; D might be TRBD1 (5 bases). V lost 5 bases and J lost 8, with 13 bases in between. The CDR3 spans 13 residues. Germline-derived CDR1 and CDR2 are MNHEY and SVGAGI. This CDR3 is CASSEDSVDIQYF. In DNA, the CDR3 is TGTGCCAGCAGTGAAGACAGTGTCGACATTCAGTACTTC.

The chain joins TRBV4-1 to TRBJ1-1; 7 bases are a match to TRBD1. V trimming: 2 bases; J trimming: 0 bases; junction bases outside the gene matches: 9. The CDR3 runs 17 residues. CDR1 and CDR2 from the germline V gene are MGHRA and YSYEKL. In DNA form, the CDR3 reads TGCGCCAGCAGCCAAACGCGGGACAGAACCTTGAACACTGAAGCTTTCTTT. This gives the protein CASSQTRDRTLNTEAFF.

The chain combines TRBV27 with TRBJ2-1; D unclear. The CDR3 has 13 amino acids. The V and J ends lost 5 bases and 4 bases respectively, with 9 bases between them. Germline CDR1 MNHEY, CDR2 SMNVEV (reference sequence). In DNA form, the CDR3 reads TGTGCCAGCAGTCCAGGCCCTTACAATGAGCAGTTCTTC. Translating it yields CASSPGPYNEQFF.

This sequence joins TRBV11-3 and TRBJ1-1; D is ambiguous. The CDR3 sequence is 12 residues long. Trimming removed 2 bases from V and 3 bases from J, with 4 bases in between. The V gene's germline CDR1 is SGHNT and CDR2 YENEEA. The CDR3 sequence: CASSLRDTEAFF. CDR3 bases: TGTGCCAGCAGCTTACGTGACACTGAAGCTTTCTTT.

This chain connects TRBV28 to TRBJ2-7; 7 positions agree with TRBD1. The CDR3 is made up of 13 amino acids. The ends lost 5 bases at V and 2 bases at J; junction bases unmatched: 3. Germline V CDR1 and CDR2: MDHEN, SYDVKM. The CDR3, as DNA: TGTGCCAGCAGTCAACAGGGGACCTACGAGCAGTACTTC. It codes for CASSQQGTYEQYF.